Below, 26 T cell receptor beta chains from the same sample are listed, as sequenced in a study of blood T cell repertoires in COVID-19. Here immunoSEQ multiplex PCR was the method, and the copy in TCRdb shows in-frame clones only, minus some. The profile shows roughly 250,000 clones, roughly nine tenths of them singletons. The sequenced sample consisted of PBMCs or T cells enriched from blood (not recorded which). The receptor source for this set is a woman in her 30s with acute COVID-19.

The chain joins TRBV4-3 to TRBJ2-3; D uncertain. Germline CDR1 reads LGHNA; CDR2 reads YSLEER. V lost 4 bases and J lost 3, with 8 bases in between. This CDR3 region has 13 residues. As DNA, the CDR3 is TGCGCCAGCAGCCTTACTCGAACAGATACGCAGTATTTT. It is translated as CASSLTRTDTQYF.

The chain recombines TRBV10-3 with TRBJ2-1, with TRBD2 identical over 11 bases. Germline loops: CDR1 ENHRY, CDR2 SYGVKD. The CDR3 extends over 15 amino acids. The J segment lost 6 bases and the V segment lost 3 bases, leaving 4 bases of the junction unmatched. CDR3 sequence reads: CAISDPGTSGNEQFF. CDR3 nucleotides: TGTGCCATCAGTGACCCTGGGACTAGCGGCAATGAGCAGTTCTTC.

The rearrangement uses TRBV5-1 and TRBJ2-1, with D possibly matching TRBD1 (6 bases). This CDR3 spans 15 amino acids. Trimming took off 0 bases at V and 3 bases at J, with 10 bases between the two ends. Germline loops: CDR1 SGHRS, CDR2 YFSETQ. CDR3: CASSLGGGYYNEQFF. The CDR3 region has the DNA TGCGCCAGCAGCTTGGGTGGGGGCTACTACAATGAGCAGTTCTTC.

The chain combines TRBV10-2 with TRBJ1-2; D possibly corresponds to TRBD1 (5 bases). The CDR3 has 14 amino acids. The V gene's germline CDR1 is WSHSY and CDR2 SAAADI. V lost 8 bases and J 2 bases, leaving 15 bases between the germline ends. The CDR3 loop is CASHDRPANYGYTF. The CDR3 DNA sequence: TGCGCCAGCCACGACAGACCAGCGAACTATGGCTACACCTTC.

The gene calls are TRBV5-8 and TRBJ2-2; 8 bases align to TRBD2. The CDR3 totals 15 residues. Germline V lookup: CDR1 SGHTS, CDR2 YDEGEE. Trimming at V came to 7 bases and at J to 3 bases, leaving 8 bases not matched to a gene. CDR3 nucleotides: TGTGCCAGCCCAAGGAGCGGGAGATACACCGGGGAGCTGTTTTTT. Translating it yields CASPRSGRYTGELFF.

V gene TRBV13 combines with J gene TRBJ2-7, with unresolved D. The V gene's germline CDR1 is PRHDT and CDR2 FYEKMQ (reference sequence). The CDR3 contains 12 residues. V was shortened by 1 base and J by 4 bases, with 5 bases between the two germline ends. This CDR3 reads CASSLAGYEQYF. CDR3 DNA: TGTGCCAGCAGCTTAGCGGGTTACGAGCAGTACTTC.

Points on this clone: The junction departs from germline at one end; a sequencing error may be responsible. This rearrangement joins TRBV7-7 to TRBJ1-4; tentative D call: TRBD1 (5 bases). Germline V gene data show CDR1 as SSHAT and CDR2 as FNYEAQ (reference sequence). The CDR3 consists of 15 residues. CDR3 protein: CASSRGRATNEKLFF. CDR3 DNA sequence: TGTGCTAGCAGCCGGGGGAGGGCAACTAATGAAAAACTGTTTTTT.

The V call is TRBV11-2, the J call TRBJ2-5, with 8 nucleotides matching TRBD2. The CDR3 consists of 13 residues. Germline trimming cut 5 bases from V and 5 bases from J; bases unmatched to any gene: 4. Germline V gives CDR1 SGHAT, CDR2 FQNNGV. The CDR3 region has the DNA TGTGCCAGCAGCCGGGAGCGGGAGGAGACCCAGTACTTC. Protein: CASSREREETQYF.

The chain combines TRBV7-3 with TRBJ2-1, with TRBD2 matching 10 bases. The CDR3 sequence is 19 residues long. CDR1 SGHTA and CDR2 FQGTGA come from the germline V gene. The trim removed 4 bases at V and 3 bases at J, leaving 15 bases unmatched. The CDR3, as DNA: TGTGCCAGCAGCTCTAGCGGGAGAATCATCCAGCCCCTCTACAATGAGCAGTTCTTC. It encodes CASSSSGRIIQPLYNEQFF.

This clone was found a few times. The chain links TRBV6-1 to TRBJ1-4; D gene uncertain. The CDR3 is 14 amino acids. V was pared by 2 bases and J by 5 bases, with 9 bases between. Germline CDR1 and CDR2: MNHNS and SASEGT. DNA for the CDR3: TGTGCCAGCAGTGAATTACAGCCAAATGAAAAACTGTTTTTT. This translates into CASSELQPNEKLFF.

The J gene is TRBJ1-6, the V gene TRBV5-1; 8 bases fit TRBD1. Trimming removed 4 bases from V and 7 bases from J; junction bases left unmatched: 4. The germline V gene encodes CDR1 SGHRS and CDR2 YFSETQ. This CDR3 spans 14 amino acids. This chain's CDR3 is CASSGGQGNSPLHF. In nucleotides, the CDR3 is TGCGCCAGCAGCGGAGGACAGGGAAATTCACCCCTCCACTTT.

The chain uses TRBV5-1 and TRBJ2-1; 8 positions agree with TRBD2. The length of the CDR3 is 15 residues. Per the germline V gene, CDR1 is SGHRS and CDR2 is YFSETQ. Germline trimming cut 8 bases from V and 6 bases from J; bases unmatched to any gene: 13. This chain's CDR3 is CASKEPGLGANEQFF. The CDR3 DNA sequence: TGCGCCAGTAAAGAACCGGGACTAGGGGCCAATGAGCAGTTCTTC.

This clone is a singleton in its sample. The chain combines TRBV7-9 with TRBJ1-6; maybe TRBD1 (5 bases). The length of the CDR3 is 14 residues. Germline V gene sequence: CDR1 SEHNR, CDR2 FQNEAQ (reference sequence). V was cut by 5 bases and J by 7 bases, with 12 bases left in between. The CDR3, as DNA: TGTGCCAGCAGCACAGCGGGGGGAAATTCACCCCTCCACTTT. Translated, it gives CASSTAGGNSPLHF.

The gene calls are TRBV24-1 and TRBJ2-2; TRBD2 is a possible D gene (5 bases). This CDR3 spans 17 amino acids. CDR1 and CDR2 from the germline V gene are KGHDR and SFDVKD. V was pared by 1 base and J by 6 bases, with 17 bases between. The chain's CDR3 is CATSDFGVYGEPGELFF. The CDR3 DNA sequence: TGTGCCACCAGTGATTTCGGGGTGTATGGGGAGCCCGGGGAGCTGTTTTTT.

V usage is TRBV5-4 and J usage is TRBJ2-2; TRBD1 matches 8 bases. Germline CDR1 reads SGHNT; CDR2 reads YYREEE (reference sequence). The CDR3 extends over 14 amino acids. J was trimmed by 3 bases and V by 6 bases; bases with no gene match: 4. The CDR3 region is CASTDRAYTGELFF. DNA of the CDR3: TGTGCCAGCACGGACAGGGCCTACACCGGGGAGCTGTTTTTT.

The gene calls are TRBV2 and TRBJ2-2, with 9 bases fitting TRBD1. Germline V lookup: CDR1 SNHLY, CDR2 FYNNEI. After removal of 5 bases from V and 2 bases from J, the junction contained 6 bases not matched to a gene. The CDR3 is 16 amino acids. This CDR3 is CASSLQGAINTGELFF. The CDR3 DNA reads TGTGCCAGCAGTTTACAGGGGGCAATAAACACCGGGGAGCTGTTTTTT.

The chain employs TRBV11-2 and TRBJ2-5; 9 bases match TRBD2. This CDR3 has 14 residues. J was trimmed by 5 bases and V by 5 bases; bases with no gene match: 6. Germline V gene sequence: CDR1 SGHAT, CDR2 FQNNGV. CDR3 amino acids: CASSVAGGVETQYF. The DNA for the CDR3 is TGTGCCAGCAGCGTTGCGGGGGGGGTGGAGACCCAGTACTTC.

In this sample, this clone turned up once. The V call is TRBV4-2, the J call TRBJ1-5, with D perhaps TRBD1 (5 bases). Germline loops: CDR1 LGHNA, CDR2 YNFKEQ. V gave up 1 base and J gave up 4 bases, with 11 bases separating them. There are 15 residues in the CDR3. The CDR3 here is CASSQGAGQNQPQHF. The CDR3 DNA is TGTGCCAGCAGCCAAGGAGCAGGGCAAAATCAGCCCCAGCATTTT.

V and J are TRBV9 and TRBJ1-6, with D maybe TRBD1 (5 bases). Germline V gene data show CDR1 as SGDLS and CDR2 as YYNGEE. V was shortened by 1 base and J by 5 bases, with 7 bases between the two germline ends. This CDR3 contains 14 residues. CDR3: CASSVSGDNSPLHF. CDR3 in DNA: TGTGCCAGCAGCGTATCGGGGGATAATTCACCCCTCCACTTT.

This clone came up once. The genes are TRBV9 and TRBJ1-3, with TRBD1 identical over 7 bases. The CDR3 spans 17 residues. V dropped 2 bases and J dropped 2; count of bases not matched to a gene: 10. Per germline, CDR1 SGDLS and CDR2 YYNGEE. The CDR3: CASSVRDSRGTGNTIYF. DNA of the CDR3: TGTGCCAGCAGCGTCCGGGACAGCCGAGGGACTGGAAACACCATATATTTT.

The chain couples TRBV7-2 to TRBJ2-7; 7 bases map to TRBD2. The CDR3 sequence is 16 residues long. The junction had 8 bases not matched to a gene; V was cut back by 1 base and J by 2 bases. CDR1 and CDR2 from the germline V gene are SGHTA and FQGNSA. The CDR3 protein is CASSLGSLAATYEQYF. The CDR3, as DNA: TGTGCCAGCAGCTTAGGTTCGCTAGCGGCCACCTACGAGCAGTACTTC.

The rearrangement links TRBV5-1 to TRBJ2-1; 7 nucleotides align to TRBD1. CDR1 is SGHRS, CDR2 YFSETQ, per germline. The CDR3 spans 16 residues. V gave up 4 bases and J gave up 3 bases; unmatched junction bases: 10. CDR3 residues: CASSPTAGGDYNEQFF. CDR3 bases: TGCGCCAGCAGCCCGACCGCAGGGGGAGACTACAATGAGCAGTTCTTC.

The rearrangement uses TRBV27 and TRBJ2-4; TRBD1 matches at 10 bases. Per germline, CDR1 MNHEY and CDR2 SMNVEV (reference sequence). The CDR3 runs 18 residues. V shed 5 bases, J shed 0 bases, and the junction held 10 bases outside the gene matches. The CDR3 spells CASSPLTGGGLAKNIQYF. Written as DNA, the CDR3 is TGTGCCAGCAGTCCGCTGACAGGGGGCGGACTAGCCAAAAACATTCAGTACTTC.

This chain links TRBV11-2 with TRBJ1-1; D is perhaps TRBD1 (5 bases). Germline lookup yields CDR1 SGHAT and CDR2 FQNNGV. Trimming took 4 bases from V and 3 from J, leaving 6 bases between them. This CDR3 region has 12 residues. CDR3 DNA: TGTGCCAGCAGCTCGGGGGACACTGAAGCTTTCTTT. This sequence encodes CASSSGDTEAFF.

This clone occurred a few times. The gene calls are TRBV6-5 and TRBJ1-5; TRBD1 matches at 8 bases. The CDR3 covers 14 residues. J gave up 6 bases and V 6 bases, and 7 bases lay outside the gene matches. Germline CDR1 reads MNHEY; CDR2 reads SVGAGI. The CDR3 nucleotides read TGTGCCAGCAGCGACAGGGGAGGGGGTCAGCCCCAGCATTTT. Protein product: CASSDRGGGQPQHF.

The chain uses TRBV9 and TRBJ2-7; no clear D. The CDR3 is made up of 14 amino acids. Per the germline V gene, CDR1 is SGDLS and CDR2 is YYNGEE. Trimming stripped 0 bases from V and 0 bases from J, with 7 bases between. The CDR3 bases are TGTGCCAGCAGCGTAGTGGCAGGCTCCTACGAGCAGTACTTC. Translated, it gives CASSVVAGSYEQYF.